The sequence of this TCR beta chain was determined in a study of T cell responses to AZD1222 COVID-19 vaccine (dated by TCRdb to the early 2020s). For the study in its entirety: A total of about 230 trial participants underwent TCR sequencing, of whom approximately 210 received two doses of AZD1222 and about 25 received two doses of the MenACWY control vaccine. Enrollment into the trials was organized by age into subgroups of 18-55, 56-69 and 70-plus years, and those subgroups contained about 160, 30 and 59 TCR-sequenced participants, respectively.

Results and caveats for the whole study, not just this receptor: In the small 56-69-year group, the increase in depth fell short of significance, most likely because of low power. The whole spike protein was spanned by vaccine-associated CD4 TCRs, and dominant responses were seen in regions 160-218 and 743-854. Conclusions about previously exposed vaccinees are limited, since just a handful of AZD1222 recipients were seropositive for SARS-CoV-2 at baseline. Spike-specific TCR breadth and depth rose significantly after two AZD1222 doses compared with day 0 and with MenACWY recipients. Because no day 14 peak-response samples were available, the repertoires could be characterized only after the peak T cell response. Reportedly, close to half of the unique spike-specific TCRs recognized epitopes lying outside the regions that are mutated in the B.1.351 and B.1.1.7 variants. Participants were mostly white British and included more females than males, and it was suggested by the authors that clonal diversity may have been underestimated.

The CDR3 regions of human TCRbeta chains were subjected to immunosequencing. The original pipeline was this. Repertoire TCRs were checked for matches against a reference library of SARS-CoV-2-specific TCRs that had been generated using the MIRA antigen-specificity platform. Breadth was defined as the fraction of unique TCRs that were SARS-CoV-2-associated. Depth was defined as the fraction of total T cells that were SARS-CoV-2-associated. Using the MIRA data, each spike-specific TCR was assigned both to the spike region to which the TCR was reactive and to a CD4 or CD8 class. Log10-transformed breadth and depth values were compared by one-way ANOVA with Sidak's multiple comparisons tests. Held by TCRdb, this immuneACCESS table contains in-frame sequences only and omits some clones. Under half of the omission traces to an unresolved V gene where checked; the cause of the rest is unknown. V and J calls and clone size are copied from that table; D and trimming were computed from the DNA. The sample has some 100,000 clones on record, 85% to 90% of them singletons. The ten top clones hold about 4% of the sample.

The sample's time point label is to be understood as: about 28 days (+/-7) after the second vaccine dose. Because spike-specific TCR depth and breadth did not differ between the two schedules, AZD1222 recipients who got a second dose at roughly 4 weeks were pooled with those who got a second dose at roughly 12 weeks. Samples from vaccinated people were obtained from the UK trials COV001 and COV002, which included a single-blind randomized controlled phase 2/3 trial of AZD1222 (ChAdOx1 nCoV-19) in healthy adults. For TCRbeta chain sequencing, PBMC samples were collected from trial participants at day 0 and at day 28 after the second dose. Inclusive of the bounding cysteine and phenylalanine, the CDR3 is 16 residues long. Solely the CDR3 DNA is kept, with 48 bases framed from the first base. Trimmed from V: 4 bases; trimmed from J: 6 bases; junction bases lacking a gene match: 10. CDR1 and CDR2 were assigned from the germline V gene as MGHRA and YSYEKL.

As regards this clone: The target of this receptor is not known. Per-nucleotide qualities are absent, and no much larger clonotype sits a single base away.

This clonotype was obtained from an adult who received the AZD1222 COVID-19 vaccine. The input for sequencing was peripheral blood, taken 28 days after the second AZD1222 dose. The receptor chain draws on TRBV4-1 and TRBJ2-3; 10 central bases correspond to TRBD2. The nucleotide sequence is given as TGCGCCAGCAGCCTCTCCCGACTAGCGGGTATGGATACGCAGTATTTT. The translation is CASSLSRLAGMDTQYF.